This T cell receptor (beta chain) was found in a study of OX40 agonist ivuxolimab in advanced cancers. Regarding the complete study: Ivuxolimab was a fully human IgG2 agonistic monoclonal antibody targeting the costimulatory receptor OX40 (CD134). Intravenous ivuxolimab was administered to patients every 2 weeks at six dose levels: 0.01, 0.1, 0.3, 1.5, 3 and 10 mg/kg. Among the approximately 50 dose-escalation patients, approximately 20 had hepatocellular carcinoma, around 15 melanoma, 9 renal cell carcinoma and 9 head and neck cancer. The dose-escalation cohort was about 86% male with a mean age of about 58 years, ranging from roughly 23 to 90. Patients were allowed to have had prior anti-PD-1, anti-PD-L1 or anti-CTLA-4 therapy, and 30% to 40% of the dose-escalation patients had been treated with checkpoint inhibitors. Partial responses occurred in three dose-escalation patients: two with cutaneous melanoma and one with hepatocellular carcinoma. The point of sequencing TCRbeta in the periphery was to test whether ivuxolimab changed TCR sequence diversity and drove clonal T-cell expansion. The monotherapy dose-escalation portion (N ≈ 52 patients) of the phase I ivuxolimab trial is reported in the paper.

To sequence the TCRbeta CDR3 region, genomic DNA was isolated from the sorted cells. TCRbeta CDR3 regions were sequenced using the immunoSEQ Assay. As stored in TCRdb, this immuneACCESS dataset retains in-frame rearrangements with V and J assigned. A fraction of the clones does not appear; measured against another copy, unresolved V genes explain less than half of the discrepancy, and the remainder lacks a known reason. The table for this sample lists about 60,000 clones; around 85% of them were counted only once. The ten largest clones take up 1% of the sample. What the authors observed across the whole study: Which antigens the clonally expanded peripheral T cells were specific for was not determined. Low levels of normalized T-cell clonal expansion were also shown by some nonresponding patients. After ivuxolimab, more expanded clones were found on average in CD8+ T cells than in CD4+ T cells. Clonal expansion of both CD4+ and CD8+ blood T cells was observed from baseline to week 6 at doses 0.1 to 3.0 mg/kg. Partial responders in the 0.1-3.0 mg/kg groups had among the lowest normalized peripheral clonal expansion, especially among CD8+ T cells.

The trial excluded patients who had a history of autoimmune disease or were on systemic immunosuppression. In every dose cohort, peripheral blood was drawn for TCR sequencing at baseline, cycle 4 day 1, and cycle 7 day 1. Samples came from an open-label, multicenter, first-in-human phase I dose-escalation trial of ivuxolimab. Adults with locally advanced or metastatic head and neck squamous cell, hepatocellular, melanoma or renal cell carcinoma were enrolled in the trial. Before TCR sequencing, CD4+ T cells and CD8+ T cells were sorted from peripheral blood as separate populations. Based on the germline V gene (reference sequence), the CDR1 and CDR2 sequences are GTSNPN and SVGIG. Spanning cysteine to phenylalanine, the CDR3 consists of 15 amino acids. Left in the record is the CDR3 DNA by itself, 45 bases read in frame from the first base. Ends trimmed: V by 3 bases, J by 9 bases; bases unmatched to a gene: 6.

This clone was seen once. The specificity of this receptor is unknown. Base qualities are not recorded, but no much larger clone differs from it by a single base. Recombination linked TRBV30 to TRBJ2-1, with TRBD2 identical over 15 junction bases. The sample in question was CD4+ or CD8+ T cells sorted from blood, obtained in a trial of the OX40 agonist ivuxolimab. This clonotype originated in an adult with an advanced solid tumor such as melanoma, head and neck, liver or kidney cancer. This receptor has the CDR3 CAWRGLAGGVGEQFF. The nucleotides read TGTGCCTGGAGGGGACTAGCGGGGGGAGTGGGTGAGCAGTTCTTC.